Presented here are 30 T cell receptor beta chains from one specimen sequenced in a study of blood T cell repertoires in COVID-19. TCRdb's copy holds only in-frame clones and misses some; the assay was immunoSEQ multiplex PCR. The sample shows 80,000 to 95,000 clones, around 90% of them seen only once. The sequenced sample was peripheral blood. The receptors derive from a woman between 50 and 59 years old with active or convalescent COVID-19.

CDR3 in DNA: TGTGCCACCAGCAGAGATGGGGAGAGCCCGGATCAGATCTATGGCTACACCTTC. Its protein is CATSRDGESPDQIYGYTF. The V and J genes are TRBV15 and TRBJ1-2; D gene uncertain. V was cut by 0 bases and J by 4 bases, with 21 bases left in between. This CDR3 is 18 amino acids long. Germline assignment: CDR1 LNHNV and CDR2 YYDKDF (reference sequence).

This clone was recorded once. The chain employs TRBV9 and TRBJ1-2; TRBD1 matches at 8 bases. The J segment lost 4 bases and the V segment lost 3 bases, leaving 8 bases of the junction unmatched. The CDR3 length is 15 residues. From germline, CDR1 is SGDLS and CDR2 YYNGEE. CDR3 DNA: TGTGCCAGCAGCGCCCGCAGGGGGCAAGGCTATGGCTACACCTTC. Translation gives CASSARRGQGYGYTF.

CDR3 sequence reads: CASSAGTTYEQYF. CDR3 nucleotide sequence: TGCGCCAGCAGCGCGGGGACTACCTACGAGCAGTACTTC. This rearrangement joins TRBV4-3 to TRBJ2-7; TRBD2 agrees at 7 bases. This CDR3 has 13 amino acids. J lost 2 bases, V lost 5 bases, and 3 bases had no gene match. The V gene's germline CDR1 is LGHNA and CDR2 YSLEER.

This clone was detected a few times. In DNA form, the CDR3 reads TGTGCCACCAGCAGCTCGACGGGGGGCTACACCTTC. Its protein is CATSSSTGGYTF. The chain employs TRBV15 and TRBJ1-2, with D hard to call. This CDR3 comprises 12 residues. Germline CDR1 is LNHNV and CDR2 is YYDKDF (reference sequence). V was pared by 3 bases and J by 8 bases, with 10 bases between.

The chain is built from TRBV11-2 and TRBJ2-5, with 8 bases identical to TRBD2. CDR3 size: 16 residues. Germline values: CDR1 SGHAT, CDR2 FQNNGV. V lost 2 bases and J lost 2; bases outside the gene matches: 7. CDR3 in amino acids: CASSLNSGVGQETQYF. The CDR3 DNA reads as TGTGCCAGCAGCTTAAATAGCGGGGTTGGACAAGAGACCCAGTACTTC.

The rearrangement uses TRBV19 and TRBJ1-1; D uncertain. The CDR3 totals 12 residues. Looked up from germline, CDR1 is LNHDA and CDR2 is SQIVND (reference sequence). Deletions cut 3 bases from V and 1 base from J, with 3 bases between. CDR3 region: CASSIGNTEAFF. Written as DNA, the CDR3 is TGTGCCAGTAGTATCGGGAACACTGAAGCTTTCTTT.

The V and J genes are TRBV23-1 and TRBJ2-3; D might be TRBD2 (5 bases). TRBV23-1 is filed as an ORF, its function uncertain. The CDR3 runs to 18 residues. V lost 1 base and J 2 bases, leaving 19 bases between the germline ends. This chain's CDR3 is CASSQYPSAASNTDTQYF. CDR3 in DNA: TGCGCCAGCAGTCAATACCCCTCAGCAGCTAGCAACACAGATACGCAGTATTTT.

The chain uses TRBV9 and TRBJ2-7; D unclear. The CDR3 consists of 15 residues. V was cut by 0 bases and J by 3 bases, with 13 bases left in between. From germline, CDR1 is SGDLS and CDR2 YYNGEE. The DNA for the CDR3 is TGTGCCAGCAGCGTAGGGTCCGGCGGTAACTACGAGCAGTACTTC. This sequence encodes CASSVGSGGNYEQYF. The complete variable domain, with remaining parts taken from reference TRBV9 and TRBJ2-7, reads DSGVTQTPKHLITATGQRVTLRCSPRSGDLSVYWYQQSLDQGLQFLIQYYNGEERAKGNILERFSAQQFPDLHSELNLSSLELGDSALYFCASSVGSGGNYEQYFGPGTRLTVT.

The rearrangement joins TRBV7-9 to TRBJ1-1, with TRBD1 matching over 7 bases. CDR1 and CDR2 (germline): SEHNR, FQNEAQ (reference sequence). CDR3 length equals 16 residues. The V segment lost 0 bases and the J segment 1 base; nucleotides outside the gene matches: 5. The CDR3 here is CASSLAIGTENTEAFF. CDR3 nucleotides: TGTGCCAGCAGCTTAGCGATAGGGACAGAGAACACTGAAGCTTTCTTT. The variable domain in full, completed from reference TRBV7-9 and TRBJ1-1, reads DTGVSQNPRHKITKRGQNVTFRCDPISEHNRLYWYRQTLGQGPEFLTYFQNEAQLEKSRLLSDRFSAERPKGSFSTLEIQRTEQGDSAMYLCASSLAIGTENTEAFFGQGTRLTVV.

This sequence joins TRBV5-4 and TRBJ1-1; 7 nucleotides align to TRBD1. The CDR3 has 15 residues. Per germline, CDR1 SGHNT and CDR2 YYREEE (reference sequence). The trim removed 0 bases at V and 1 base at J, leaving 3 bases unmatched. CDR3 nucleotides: TGTGCCAGCAGCTTGGGGAGGACAGGGAACACTGAAGCTTTCTTT. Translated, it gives CASSLGRTGNTEAFF.

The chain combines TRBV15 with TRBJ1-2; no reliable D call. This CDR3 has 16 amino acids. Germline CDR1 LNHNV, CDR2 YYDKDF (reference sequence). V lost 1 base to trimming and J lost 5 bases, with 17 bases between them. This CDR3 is CATSRGVGTDSYGYTF. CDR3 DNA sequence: TGTGCCACCAGCAGAGGAGTCGGAACCGACTCTTATGGCTACACCTTC.

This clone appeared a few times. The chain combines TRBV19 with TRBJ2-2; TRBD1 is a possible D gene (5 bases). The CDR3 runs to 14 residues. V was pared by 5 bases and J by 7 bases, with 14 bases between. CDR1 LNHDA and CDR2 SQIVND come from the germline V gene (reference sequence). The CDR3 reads CASSPQGYNGELFF. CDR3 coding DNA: TGTGCCAGTAGTCCCCAGGGATATAACGGGGAGCTGTTTTTT.

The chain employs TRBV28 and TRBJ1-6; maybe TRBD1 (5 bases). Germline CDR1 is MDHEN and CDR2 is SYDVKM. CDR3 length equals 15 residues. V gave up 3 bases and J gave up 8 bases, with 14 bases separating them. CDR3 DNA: TGTGCCAGCAGTTTTGAAGGGGTCTTCGATTCACCCCTCCACTTT. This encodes CASSFEGVFDSPLHF.

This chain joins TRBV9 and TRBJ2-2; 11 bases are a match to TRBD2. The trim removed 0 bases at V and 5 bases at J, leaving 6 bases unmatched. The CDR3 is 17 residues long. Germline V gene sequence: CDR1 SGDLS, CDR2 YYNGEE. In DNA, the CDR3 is TGTGCCAGCAGCGTAGGGTTAGCGGGGGGGATGACCGGGGAGCTGTTTTTT. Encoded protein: CASSVGLAGGMTGELFF. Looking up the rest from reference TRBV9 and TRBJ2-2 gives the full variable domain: DSGVTQTPKHLITATGQRVTLRCSPRSGDLSVYWYQQSLDQGLQFLIQYYNGEERAKGNILERFSAQQFPDLHSELNLSSLELGDSALYFCASSVGLAGGMTGELFFGEGSRLTVL.

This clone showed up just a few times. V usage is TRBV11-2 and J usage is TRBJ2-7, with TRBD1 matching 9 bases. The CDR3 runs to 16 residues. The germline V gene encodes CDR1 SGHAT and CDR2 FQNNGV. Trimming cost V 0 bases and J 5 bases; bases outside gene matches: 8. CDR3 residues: CASSLDGYGTGHEQYF. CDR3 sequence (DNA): TGTGCCAGCAGCTTAGATGGGTATGGGACAGGGCACGAGCAGTACTTC.

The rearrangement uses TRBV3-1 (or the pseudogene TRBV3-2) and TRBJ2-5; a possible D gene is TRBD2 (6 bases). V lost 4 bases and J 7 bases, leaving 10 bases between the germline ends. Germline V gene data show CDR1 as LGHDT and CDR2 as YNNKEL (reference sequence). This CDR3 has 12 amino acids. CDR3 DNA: TGTGCCAGCAGCCCTAGAGCGGGGACCCAGTACTTC. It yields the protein CASSPRAGTQYF.

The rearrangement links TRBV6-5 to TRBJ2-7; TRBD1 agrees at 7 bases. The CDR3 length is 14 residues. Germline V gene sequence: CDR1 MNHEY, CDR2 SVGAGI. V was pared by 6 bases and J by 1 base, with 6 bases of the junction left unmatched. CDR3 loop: CASSRPGGSYEQYF. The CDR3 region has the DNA TGTGCCAGCAGCCGGCCAGGGGGATCCTACGAGCAGTACTTC.

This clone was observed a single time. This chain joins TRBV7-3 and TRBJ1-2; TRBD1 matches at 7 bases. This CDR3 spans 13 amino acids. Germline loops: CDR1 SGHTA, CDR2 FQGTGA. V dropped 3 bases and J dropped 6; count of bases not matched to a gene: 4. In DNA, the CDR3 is TGTGCCAGCAGCTTCGACAGGGAACATGGCTACACCTTC. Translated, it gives CASSFDREHGYTF.

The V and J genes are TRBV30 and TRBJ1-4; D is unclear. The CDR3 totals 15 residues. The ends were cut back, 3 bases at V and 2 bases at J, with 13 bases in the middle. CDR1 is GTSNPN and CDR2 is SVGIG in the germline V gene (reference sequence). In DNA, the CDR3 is TGTGCCTGGAGCGAAAAGACAATTACTAATGAAAAACTGTTTTTT. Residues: CAWSEKTITNEKLFF. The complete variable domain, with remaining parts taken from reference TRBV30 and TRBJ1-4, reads SQTIHQWPATLVQPVGSPLSLECTVEGTSNPNLYWYRQAAGRGLQLLFYSVGIGQISSEVPQNLSASRPQDRQFILSSKKLLLSDSGFYLCAWSEKTITNEKLFFGSGTQLSVL.

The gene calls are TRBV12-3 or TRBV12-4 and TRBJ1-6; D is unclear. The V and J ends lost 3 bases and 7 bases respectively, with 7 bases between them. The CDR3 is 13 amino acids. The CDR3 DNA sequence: TGTGCCAGCAGTTTGGGAGAGAATTCACCCCTCCACTTT. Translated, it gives CASSLGENSPLHF.

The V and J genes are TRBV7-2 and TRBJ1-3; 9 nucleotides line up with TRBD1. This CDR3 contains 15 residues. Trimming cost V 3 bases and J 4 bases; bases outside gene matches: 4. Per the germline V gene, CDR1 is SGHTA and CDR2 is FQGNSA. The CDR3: CASSFGTGHGNTIYF. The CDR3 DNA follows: TGTGCCAGCAGCTTCGGGACAGGGCACGGAAACACCATATATTTT.

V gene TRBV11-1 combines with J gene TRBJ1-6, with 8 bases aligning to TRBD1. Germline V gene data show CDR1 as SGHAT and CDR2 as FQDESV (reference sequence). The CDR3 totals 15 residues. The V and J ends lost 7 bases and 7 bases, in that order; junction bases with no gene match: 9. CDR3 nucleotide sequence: TGTGCCAGCACCTCCCGGACAGGGAACAATTCACCCCTCCACTTT. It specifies CASTSRTGNNSPLHF.

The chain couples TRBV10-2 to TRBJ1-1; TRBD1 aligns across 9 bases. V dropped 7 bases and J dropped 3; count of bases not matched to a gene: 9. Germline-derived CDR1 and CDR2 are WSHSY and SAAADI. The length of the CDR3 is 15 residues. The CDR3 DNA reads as TGCGCCAGCATTCCTACAGGGGGCGGTTACACTGAAGCTTTCTTT. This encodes CASIPTGGGYTEAFF.

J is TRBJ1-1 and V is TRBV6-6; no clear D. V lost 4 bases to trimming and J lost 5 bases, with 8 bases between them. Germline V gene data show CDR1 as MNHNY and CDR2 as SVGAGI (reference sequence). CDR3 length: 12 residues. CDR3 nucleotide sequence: TGTGCCAGCAGTTTTCAACGGACTGAAGCTTTCTTT. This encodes CASSFQRTEAFF.

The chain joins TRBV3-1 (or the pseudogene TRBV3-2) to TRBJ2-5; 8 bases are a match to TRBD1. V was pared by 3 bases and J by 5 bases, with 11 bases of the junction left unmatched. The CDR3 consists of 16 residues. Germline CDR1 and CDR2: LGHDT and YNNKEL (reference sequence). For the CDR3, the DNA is TGTGCCAGCAGCCACCCAACAGGGGGGTTGTTTGAGACCCAGTACTTC. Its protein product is CASSHPTGGLFETQYF.

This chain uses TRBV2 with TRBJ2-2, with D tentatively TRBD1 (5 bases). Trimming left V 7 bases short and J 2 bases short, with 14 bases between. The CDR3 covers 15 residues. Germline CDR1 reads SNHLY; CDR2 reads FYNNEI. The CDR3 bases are TGTGCCAGCAAGGCAGGACACTCTAACACCGGGGAGCTGTTTTTT. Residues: CASKAGHSNTGELFF.

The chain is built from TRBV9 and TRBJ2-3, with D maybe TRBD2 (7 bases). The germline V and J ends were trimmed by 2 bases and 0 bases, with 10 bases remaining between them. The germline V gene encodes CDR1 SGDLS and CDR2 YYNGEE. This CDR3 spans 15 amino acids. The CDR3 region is CASSVAGASTDTQYF. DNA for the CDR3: TGTGCCAGCAGCGTCGCGGGGGCCAGCACAGATACGCAGTATTTT.

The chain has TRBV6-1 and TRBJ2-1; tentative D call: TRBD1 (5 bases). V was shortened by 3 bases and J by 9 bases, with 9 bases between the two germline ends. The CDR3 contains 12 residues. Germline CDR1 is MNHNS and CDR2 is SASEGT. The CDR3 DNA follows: TGTGCCAGCAGTGAGGTAGGGGTTGAGCAGTTCTTC. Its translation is CASSEVGVEQFF.

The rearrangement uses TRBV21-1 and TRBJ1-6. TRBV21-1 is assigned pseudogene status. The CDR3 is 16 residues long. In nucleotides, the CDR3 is TGTGCCTGCCGGGGTGGGAGGGTTGTTGAGGACTCACCCCTCCACTTT. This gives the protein CACRGGRVVEDSPLHF.

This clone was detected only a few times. The CDR3 DNA reads as TGTGCCAGCAGAACCCAACAGGGAAGCCAGCCCCAGCATTTT. Amino acid sequence: CASRTQQGSQPQHF. The V and J genes are TRBV6-5 and TRBJ1-5, with D possibly matching TRBD1 (6 bases). The CDR3 runs to 14 residues. With 6 bases removed from V and 7 bases from J, the gap between germline ends came to 16 bases. From germline, CDR1 is MNHEY and CDR2 SVGAGI.